This TCR beta chain stems from a study of identical twins. Study-level results: Out-of-frame TCR alpha sharing observed in monozygotic twins exceeded model estimates.

Each CDR3 protein is one row after TCRdb ran MiXCR on the 5' RACE reads. This sample carries 1.5 million to 2 million distinct CDR3 sequences, 32% of them seen once, and the ten largest clones take about 0.27%. This clonotype was recorded a few times. Its antigen is not known. CDR3 length: 16 amino acids. Germline V CDR1 and CDR2: SGHAT, FQNNGV. Trimming cost V 4 bases and J 1 base, with 16 bases left between them. The sequence came from a newborn girl in good health. Sequencing was carried out using cord blood. V gene TRBV11-2 combines with J gene TRBJ1-1; possible D gene TRBD1, 6 bases. CDR3 amino acids: CASSSNYGGGNTEAFF. Written as DNA, the CDR3 is TGTGCCAGCAGCTCTAATTATGGAGGGGGGAACACTGAAGCTTTCTTT.